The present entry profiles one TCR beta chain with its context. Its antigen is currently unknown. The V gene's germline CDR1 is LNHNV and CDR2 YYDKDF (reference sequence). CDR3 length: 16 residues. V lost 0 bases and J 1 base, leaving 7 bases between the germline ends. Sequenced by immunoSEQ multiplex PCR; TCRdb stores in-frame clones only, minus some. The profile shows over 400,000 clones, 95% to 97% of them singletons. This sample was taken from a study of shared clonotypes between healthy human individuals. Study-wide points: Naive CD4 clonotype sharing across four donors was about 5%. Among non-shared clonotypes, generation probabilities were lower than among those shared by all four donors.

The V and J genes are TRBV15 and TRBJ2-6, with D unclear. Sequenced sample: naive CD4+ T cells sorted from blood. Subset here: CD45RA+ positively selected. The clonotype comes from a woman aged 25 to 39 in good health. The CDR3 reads CATSRDRSSGANVLTF. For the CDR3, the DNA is TGTGCCACCAGCAGAGATAGGAGTTCTGGGGCCAACGTCCTGACTTTC.